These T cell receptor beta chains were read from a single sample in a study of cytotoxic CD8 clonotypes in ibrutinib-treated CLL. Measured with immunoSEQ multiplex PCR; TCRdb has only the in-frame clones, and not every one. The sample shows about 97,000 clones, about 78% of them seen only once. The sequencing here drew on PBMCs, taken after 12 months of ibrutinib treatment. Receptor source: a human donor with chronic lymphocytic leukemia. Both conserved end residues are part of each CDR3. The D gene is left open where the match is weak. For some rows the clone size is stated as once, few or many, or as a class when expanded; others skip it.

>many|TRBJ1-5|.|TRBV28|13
TGTGCCAGCAGTTACGGGATAGATCAGCCCCAGCATTTT
CASSYGIDQPQHF
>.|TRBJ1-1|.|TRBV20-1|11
TGCAGTGCTGAGGAGAACACTGAAGCTTTCTTT
CSAEENTEAFF
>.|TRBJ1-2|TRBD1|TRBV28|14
TGTGCCAGCAGTACACGGGACAGGGGTAATGGCTACACCTTC
CASSTRDRGNGYTF
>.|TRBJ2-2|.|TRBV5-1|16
TGCGCCAGCAGCGGAACAGGCGTCGCGAACACCGGGGAGCTGTTTTTT
CASSGTGVANTGELFF
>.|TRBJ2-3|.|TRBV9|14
TGTGCCAGCAGCGACGGACTTCGCACAGATACGCAGTATTTT
CASSDGLRTDTQYF
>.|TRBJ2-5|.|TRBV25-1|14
TGTGCCAGCAGTGACGTTTTTAAGGCAGAGACCCAGTACTTC
CASSDVFKAETQYF
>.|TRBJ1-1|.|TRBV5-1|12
TGCGCCAGCAGGGATGAACACCCTGAAGCTTTCTTT
CASRDEHPEAFF
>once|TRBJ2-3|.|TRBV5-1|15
TGCGCCAGCAGTTTCCGAGGCGGGAGCACAGATACGCAGTATTTT
CASSFRGGSTDTQYF
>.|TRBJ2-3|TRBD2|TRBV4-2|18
TGTGCCAGCAGCCAAGCCTTGGGGCTAGCGGGGGGCACAGATACGCAGTATTTT
CASSQALGLAGGTDTQYF
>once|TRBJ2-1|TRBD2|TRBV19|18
TGTGCCAGTAGTGCCCGACTAGCGGGGGGGCTAGGGTACAATGAGCAGTTCTTC
CASSARLAGGLGYNEQFF
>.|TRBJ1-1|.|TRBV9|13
TGTGCCAGCAGCGTAGCAGCGAACACTGAAGCTTTCTTT
CASSVAANTEAFF
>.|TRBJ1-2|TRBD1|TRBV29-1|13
TGCAGCGTAGTGGCAGGGACAGGTGGGGGCTACACCTTC
CSVVAGTGGGYTF
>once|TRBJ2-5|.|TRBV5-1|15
TGCGCCAGCAGTCCCGGGACCCAATCATCGGGGACCCAGTACTTC
CASSPGTQSSGTQYF
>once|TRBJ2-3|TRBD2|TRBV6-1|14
TGTGCCAGCAGGTCTAGCGGGAGCACAGATACGCAGTATTTT
CASRSSGSTDTQYF
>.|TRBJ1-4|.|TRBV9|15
TGTGCCAGCAGCGTCCCCACTGGAATAGATGAAAAACTGTTTTTT
CASSVPTGIDEKLFF
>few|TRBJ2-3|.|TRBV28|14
TGTGCCAGCCTAGAGGGGCAAGCCACAGATACGCAGTATTTT
CASLEGQATDTQYF
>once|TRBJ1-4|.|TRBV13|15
TGTGCCAGCAGCTTAAGAGGGATAACTAATGAAAAACTGTTTTTT
CASSLRGITNEKLFF
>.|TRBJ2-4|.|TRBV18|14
TGTGCCAGCTCACCAGGCTTAGGGTCGAACATTCAGTACTTC
CASSPGLGSNIQYF
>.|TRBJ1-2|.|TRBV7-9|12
TGTGCCATAAAGGAACAGTTAGATGGCTACACCTTC
CAIKEQLDGYTF
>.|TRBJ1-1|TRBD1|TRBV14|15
TGTGCCAGCAGCCAAGTACCGGGACAGGGAGTTAGAGCTTTCTTT
CASSQVPGQGVRAFF
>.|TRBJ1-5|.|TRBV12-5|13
TGTGCTAGTGGTCAGGGGTACAATCAGCCCCAGCATTTT
CASGQGYNQPQHF
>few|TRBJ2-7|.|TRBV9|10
TGTGCCAGCAGCGCGAACGAGCAGTACTTC
CASSANEQYF
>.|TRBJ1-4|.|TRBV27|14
TGTGCCAGCAGTTTAAAAGGGCCTAATGAAAAACTGTTTTTT
CASSLKGPNEKLFF
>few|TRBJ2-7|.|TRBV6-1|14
TGTGCCAGCAGTGATCCGGGGGGCACCTACGAGCAGTACTTC
CASSDPGGTYEQYF
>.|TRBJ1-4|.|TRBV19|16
TGTGCCAGTAGTATGGGCGACGGAGCAACTAATGAAAAACTGTTTTTT
CASSMGDGATNEKLFF
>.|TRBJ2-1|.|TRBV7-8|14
TGTGCCAGCAGCTTAGTAGTGATAAACAATGAGCAGTTCTTC
CASSLVVINNEQFF
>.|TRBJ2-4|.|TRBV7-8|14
TGTGCCAGCAGCTTAGGTCTGGGATCCAACATTCAGTACTTC
CASSLGLGSNIQYF
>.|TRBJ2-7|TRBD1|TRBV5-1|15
TGCGCCAGCAGCAATGGACAGGCGAACTCCTACGAGCAGTACTTC
CASSNGQANSYEQYF
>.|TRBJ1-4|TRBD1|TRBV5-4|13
TGTGCCAGCAGCGTTGACAGGGAGGAAAAACTGTTTTTT
CASSVDREEKLFF
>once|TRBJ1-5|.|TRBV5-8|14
TGTGCCAGCAGCCCCGGACGGTACAATCAGCCCCAGCATTTT
CASSPGRYNQPQHF
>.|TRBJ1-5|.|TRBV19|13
TGTGCCAGTAGTCCATATAGCAATCAGCCCCAGCATTTT
CASSPYSNQPQHF
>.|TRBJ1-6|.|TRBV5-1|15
TGCGCCAGCAGCTTGAATTCCCAGGGTAATTCACCCCTCCACTTT
CASSLNSQGNSPLHF
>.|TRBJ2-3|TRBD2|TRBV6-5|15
TGTGCCAGCAGTTCGGGGGGGGCGGACACAGATACGCAGTATTTT
CASSSGGADTDTQYF
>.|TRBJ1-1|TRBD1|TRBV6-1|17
TGTGCCAGCAGTGAATTGGACAGGGGTTCCCTGAACACTGAAGCTTTCTTT
CASSELDRGSLNTEAFF
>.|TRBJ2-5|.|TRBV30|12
TGTGCCTGGAGAGGGAACCAAGAGACCCAGTACTTC
CAWRGNQETQYF
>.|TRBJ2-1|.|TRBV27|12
TGTGCCAGCAGGGTGAGAAACGGGGAGCAGTTCTTC
CASRVRNGEQFF
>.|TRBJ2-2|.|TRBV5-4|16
TGTGCCATCTCACCCAAGGGGGTAGTCGGGACCGGGGAGCTGTTTTTT
CAISPKGVVGTGELFF
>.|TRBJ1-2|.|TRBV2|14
TGTGCCAGCAGGGAGGACACAGCTAACTATGGCTACACCTTC
CASREDTANYGYTF
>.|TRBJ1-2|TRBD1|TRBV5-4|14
TGTGCCAGCAGCTTCAAGGACAGGCACTATGGCTACACCTTC
CASSFKDRHYGYTF
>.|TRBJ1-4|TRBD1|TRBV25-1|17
TGTGCCAGCAGTGAAAGGAGACAGGGAGTAACTAATGAAAAACTGTTTTTT
CASSERRQGVTNEKLFF
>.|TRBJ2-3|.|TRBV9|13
TGTGCCAGCAGCGTACGGAGGACAGATACGCAGTATTTT
CASSVRRTDTQYF
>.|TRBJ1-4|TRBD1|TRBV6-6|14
TGTGCCAGCAGAACCGGGACAGGGGATGAAAAACTGTTTTTT
CASRTGTGDEKLFF
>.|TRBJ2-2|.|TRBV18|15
TGTGCCAGCTCATCCTCCGCAGTGGGCGGCGGGGAGCTGTTTTTT
CASSSSAVGGGELFF
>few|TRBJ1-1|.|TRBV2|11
TGTGCCAGCGAGGAGGTTACCGAAGCTTTCTTT
CASEEVTEAFF
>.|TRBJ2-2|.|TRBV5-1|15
TGCGCCAGCAGCTTAGACGGGTGGAGCACCGGGGAGCTGTTTTTT
CASSLDGWSTGELFF
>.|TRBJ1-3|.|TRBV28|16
TGTGCCAGCAGTTTCCCAGCAGGCCGCTCTGGAAACACCATATATTTT
CASSFPAGRSGNTIYF
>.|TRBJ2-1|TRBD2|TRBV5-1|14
TGCGCCAGCAGCGGGGGACTAGGGAACAATGAGCAGTTCTTC
CASSGGLGNNEQFF
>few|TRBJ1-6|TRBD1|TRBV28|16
TGTGCCAGCAGTATCCTTACGACAGGGCGGGCTTCACCCCTCCACTTT
CASSILTTGRASPLHF
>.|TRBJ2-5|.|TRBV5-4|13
TGTGCCAGCAGCCGCGACACACAAGAGACCCAGTACTTC
CASSRDTQETQYF
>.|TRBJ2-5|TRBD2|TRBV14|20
TGTGCCAGCAGCAGACTCCCAAAAACTAGCGGGGGAGCCTTCCAAGAGACCCAGTACTTC
CASSRLPKTSGGAFQETQYF
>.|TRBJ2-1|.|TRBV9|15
TGTGCCAGCAGCGTAGTTGGGGATGCCTACAATGAGCAGTTCTTC
CASSVVGDAYNEQFF
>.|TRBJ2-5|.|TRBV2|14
TGTGCCAGCAGTGACGGACGTAGAGACGCGACCCAGTACTTC
CASSDGRRDATQYF
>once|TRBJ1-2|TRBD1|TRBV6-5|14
TGTGCCAGCAGGGGGGGACAGTTGAACTATGGCTACACCTTC
CASRGGQLNYGYTF
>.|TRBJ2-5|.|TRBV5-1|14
TGCGCCAGCAGCCTGGACTCCGGACAAGAGACCCAGTACTTC
CASSLDSGQETQYF
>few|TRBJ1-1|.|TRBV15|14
TGTGCCACCAGCAGCCTGAGCGGGGTGTCTGAAGCTTTCTTT
CATSSLSGVSEAFF